A single TCR beta chain is shown here with its context. Its target is not known. Whole blood, unsorted for T cells, was the source of total RNA. This entry is derived from a study of monozygotic twins with inflammatory bowel disease. Study-wide results and limits: Relative clonotype sharing with others was diminished in IBD patients versus healthy twins, particularly with disease activity.

TCRdb reworked the 5' RACE reads into one entry per CDR3 protein, no DNA. The listing contains about 150,000 distinct CDR3 sequences. The sequence came from a human donor with ulcerative colitis or Crohn's disease, or a healthy co-twin of an affected twin (not recorded which). Input material: blood.

The CDR3 reads CASSPNPLYEQYF. The V call is TRBV7-9, the J call TRBJ2-7; the TCRdb call, TRBD2, lacks DNA for checking. Germline V gene sequence: CDR1 SEHNR, CDR2 FQNEAQ (reference sequence). This CDR3 region has 13 residues. Full variable domain (missing parts from reference TRBV7-9 and TRBJ2-7): DTGVSQNPRHKITKRGQNVTFRCDPISEHNRLYWYRQTLGQGPEFLTYFQNEAQLEKSRLLSDRFSAERPKGSFSTLEIQRTEQGDSAMYLCASSPNPLYEQYFGPGTRLTVT.